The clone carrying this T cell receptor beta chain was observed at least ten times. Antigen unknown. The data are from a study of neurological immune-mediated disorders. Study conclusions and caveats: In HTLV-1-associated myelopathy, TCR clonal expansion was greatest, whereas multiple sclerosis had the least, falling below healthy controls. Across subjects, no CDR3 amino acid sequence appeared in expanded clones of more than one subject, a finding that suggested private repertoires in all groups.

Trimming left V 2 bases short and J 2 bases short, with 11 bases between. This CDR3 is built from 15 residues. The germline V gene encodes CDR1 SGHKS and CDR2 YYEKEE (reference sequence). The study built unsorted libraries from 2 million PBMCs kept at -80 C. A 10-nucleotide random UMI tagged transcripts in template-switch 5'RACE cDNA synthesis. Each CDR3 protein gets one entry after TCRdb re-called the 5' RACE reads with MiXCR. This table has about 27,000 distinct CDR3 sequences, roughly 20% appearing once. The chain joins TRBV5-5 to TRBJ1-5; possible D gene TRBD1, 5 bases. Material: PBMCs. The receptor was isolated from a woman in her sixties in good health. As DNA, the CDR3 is TGTGCCAGCAGCTTCGAGCCCAGGGGCAATCAGCCCCAGCATTTT. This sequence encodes CASSFEPRGNQPQHF.